The clone carrying this TCR beta chain was detected a few times. This sample was included in a study of beta chain features in type 1 diabetes. This CDR3 region has 14 residues. The germline CDR1 and CDR2 sequences are SEHNR and FQNEAQ (reference sequence). The V and J ends lost 4 bases and 4 bases respectively, with 13 bases between them. Expressed TCRB transcripts were sequenced, since all the RNA that had been isolated was reverse transcribed. This table comes from immunoSEQ multiplex PCR, and its TCRdb copy is limited to in-frame clones, with some not included. The sample includes a few hundred thousand clones, roughly 16% of them seen just once.

The source of this sequence is a woman aged 18-35 years in good health. The sample comprised naive CD4+ T cells from blood. V is TRBV7-9 and J is TRBJ1-2; no clear D gene. CDR3 loop: CASSSRVRGYGYTF. CDR3 DNA sequence: TGTGCCAGCAGCTCGCGGGTGCGGGGCTATGGCTACACCTTC. The full variable domain, rest sourced from reference TRBV7-9 and TRBJ1-2, is DTGVSQNPRHKITKRGQNVTFRCDPISEHNRLYWYRQTLGQGPEFLTYFQNEAQLEKSRLLSDRFSAERPKGSFSTLEIQRTEQGDSAMYLCASSSRVRGYGYTFGSGTRLTVV.